This TCR beta chain came from a study of shared clonotypes between healthy human individuals. Donors comprised healthy HIV-negative adults lacking recent acute infections or vaccinations. Assay: immunoSEQ multiplex PCR; the TCRdb copy retains only in-frame clones and omits some. The repertoire holds about 470,000 clones, with about four fifths as singletons. Sequences were obtained from PBMCs. The origin of this receptor is a middle-aged woman in good health. Some clones in this sample may be carry-over from other donors' samples.

Written as DNA, the CDR3 is TGTGCCAGCTCACCAGGGGCCCCCTCCTACGAGCAGTACTTC. Translation: CASSPGAPSYEQYF. The chain links TRBV18 to TRBJ2-7; tentatively, D is TRBD1 (5 bases). The CDR3 loop spans 14 amino acids. Trimming pared 2 bases from V and 0 bases from J, leaving 8 bases between. The germline gives CDR1 KGHSH, CDR2 LQKENI.